A single sample is the source of the 23 T cell receptor beta chains below, sequenced in a study of T cells after yellow fever vaccination. TCRdb re-called the 5' RACE reads with MiXCR, one entry per CDR3 protein. The data show a few hundred thousand distinct CDR3 sequences, 4.1% seen once. Sequenced here: PBMCs, sampled 5 days after the yellow fever booster vaccination. These receptor sequences come from a man between 18 and 35 years old who received the YFV17D yellow fever vaccine.

In this sample, this clonotype turned up many times. The chain employs TRBV10-3 and TRBJ2-7, with TRBD1 matching 7 bases. Germline CDR1 reads ENHRY; CDR2 reads SYGVKD. With V trimmed by 6 bases and J by 3 bases, 5 bases remained unmatched. The CDR3 loop spans 13 amino acids. The CDR3 reads CAIRRTGNYEQYF. Here the CDR3 DNA reads TGTGCCATCAGAAGGACAGGCAACTACGAGCAGTACTTC.

In its sample, this clonotype was seen many times. The chain employs TRBV29-1 and TRBJ2-5; D unresolved. CDR3 size: 12 residues. CDR1 is SQVTM and CDR2 is ANQGSEA in the germline V gene. Trimming stripped 2 bases from V and 5 bases from J, with 9 bases between. For the CDR3, the DNA is TGCAGCGTTGAACCTTCCTCGGAGACCCAGTACTTC. Protein: CSVEPSSETQYF.

This clonotype was counted between two and nine times. The rearrangement uses TRBV12-3 or TRBV12-4 and TRBJ2-3; 8 bases agree with TRBD2. V was clipped by 5 bases and J by 3 bases; unmatched bases: 4. There are 14 residues in the CDR3. CDR3 amino acids: CASSPGGATDTQYF. The CDR3 DNA follows: TGTGCCAGCAGTCCGGGGGGGGCTACAGATACGCAGTATTTT.

The sample holds many counts of this clonotype. The chain joins TRBV7-3 to TRBJ2-2; TRBD2 matches 9 bases. This CDR3 spans 15 amino acids. V lost 4 bases to trimming and J lost 4 bases; unmatched junction nucleotides: 4. Germline CDR1 SGHTA, CDR2 FQGTGA. CDR3: CASSSSAGGTGELFF. Here the CDR3 DNA reads TGTGCCAGCAGCTCCTCAGCGGGGGGCACCGGGGAGCTGTTTTTT.

This clonotype was recorded at least ten times. The V gene is TRBV12-3 or TRBV12-4, the J gene TRBJ2-3, with 10 nucleotides matching TRBD2. Trimming cost V 5 bases and J 7 bases; bases outside gene matches: 9. The CDR3 sequence is 15 residues long. The CDR3 DNA reads as TGTGCCAGCAGTCGGATAGCGGGGGGAGCGAATACGCAGTATTTT. It is translated as CASSRIAGGANTQYF.

The V gene is TRBV25-1, the J gene TRBJ2-2, with D tentatively TRBD1 or TRBD2 (5 bases each). V lost 7 bases to trimming and J lost 1 base, with 10 bases between them. This CDR3 comprises 14 residues. The germline V gene has CDR1 MGHDK and CDR2 SYGVNS. The CDR3 DNA reads as TGTGCCAGCAAGCGGCAGGGGAACACCGGGGAGCTGTTTTTT. This sequence encodes CASKRQGNTGELFF.

This clonotype was seen repeatedly, ten times or more. The V and J genes are TRBV5-1 and TRBJ2-3, with TRBD2 as a possible D gene (6 bases). CDR3 length: 12 residues. The ends were cut back, 7 bases at V and 3 bases at J, with 9 bases in the middle. Germline V gene lookup returns CDR1 SGHRS and CDR2 YFSETQ. DNA for the CDR3: TGCGCCAGCCACGCGGGAACAGATACGCAGTATTTT. Translating it yields CASHAGTDTQYF.

This clonotype has a count of ten or more. CDR3 loop: CSARVPGAAMNTEAFF. CDR3 DNA sequence: TGCAGTGCTAGAGTGCCCGGTGCAGCCATGAACACTGAAGCTTTCTTT. The chain has TRBV20-1 and TRBJ1-1; D is unresolved. Trimming left V 1 base short and J 0 bases short, with 15 bases between. The CDR3 length is 16 residues. Germline CDR1 DFQATT, CDR2 SNEGSKA (reference sequence).

Comment on this clonotype: Given a much more abundant clone one base away, this may be a read error. The chain is built from TRBV14 and TRBJ1-2; D gene ambiguous. Germline V gene sequence: CDR1 SGHDN, CDR2 FVKESK. This CDR3 region has 14 residues. CDR3 residues: CSSTPAAGNYGYTF. The CDR3 nucleotides are TGTTCCAGCACCCCGGCGGCAGGAAACTATGGCTACACCTTC. The full variable domain, in which reference TRBV14 and TRBJ1-2 provide the parts outside the CDR3, is EAGVTQFPSHSVIEKGQTVTLRCDPISGHDNLYWYRRVMGKEIKFLLHFVKESKQDESGMPNNRFLAERTGGTYSTLKVQPAELEDSGVYFCSSTPAAGNYGYTFGSGTRLTVV.

The V call is TRBV4-3, the J call TRBJ2-7; perhaps TRBD1 as D (7 bases). CDR1 is LGHNA, CDR2 YSLEER, per germline. The germline V and J ends were trimmed by 2 bases and 4 bases, with 18 bases remaining between them. The CDR3 extends over 16 amino acids. This chain's CDR3 is CASSQRLGQGGYEQYF. CDR3 nucleotide sequence: TGCGCCAGCAGCCAACGACTGGGCCAGGGGGGATACGAGCAGTACTTC.

There are a few counts of this clonotype. The genes are TRBV4-2 and TRBJ2-5; D possibly matches TRBD1 or TRBD2 (6 bases each). The CDR3 spans 16 residues. Trimming left V 4 bases short and J 4 bases short, with 19 bases between. Germline CDR1 LGHNA, CDR2 YNFKEQ. CDR3 sequence (DNA): TGTGCCAGCAGCCTTATCGGAGGGGGTTCACGAGAGACCCAGTACTTC. Protein sequence: CASSLIGGGSRETQYF.

This clonotype showed up just a few times. CDR3 DNA: TGTGCCTGGAGCGCCGGGACAGGGCTCTTCTCCGAGCAGTACTTC. Translating gives CAWSAGTGLFSEQYF. The J gene is TRBJ2-7, the V gene TRBV30, with 9 positions matching TRBD1. Looked up from germline, CDR1 is GTSNPN and CDR2 is SVGIG (reference sequence). This CDR3 has 15 residues. V shed 3 bases and J 6 bases; nucleotides not matched to a gene: 12.

This clonotype has just a few counts. V gene TRBV9 combines with J gene TRBJ1-3; no definite D call. Trimming removed 4 bases at V and 8 bases at J, with 16 bases between. CDR1 and CDR2 (germline): SGDLS, YYNGEE. There are 14 residues in the CDR3. This CDR3 reads CASSPEVLRDTIYF. CDR3 sequence (DNA): TGTGCCAGCAGCCCAGAGGTGCTACGGGACACCATATATTTT.

This clonotype was seen a few times. The rearrangement links TRBV14 to TRBJ2-5; D is unclear. Trimming removed 1 base at V and 5 bases at J, with 8 bases between. This CDR3 region has 13 residues. The germline V gene has CDR1 SGHDN and CDR2 FVKESK. In DNA, the CDR3 is TGTGCCAGCAGCCAAGGTGTCTTTGAGACCCAGTACTTC. Translated: CASSQGVFETQYF.

The chain recombines TRBV14 with TRBJ1-1; 8 bases match TRBD1. Germline trimming cut 4 bases from V and 5 bases from J; bases unmatched to any gene: 9. CDR3 length: 15 residues. Germline CDR1 is SGHDN and CDR2 is FVKESK. The CDR3 coding sequence is TGTGCCAGCAGCCTCTTGACAGGGGCAGAAACTGAAGCTTTCTTT. It codes for CASSLLTGAETEAFF.

The J gene is TRBJ1-4, the V gene TRBV5-1, with 7 bases identical to TRBD1. Germline assignment: CDR1 SGHRS and CDR2 YFSETQ. The length of the CDR3 is 15 residues. V lost 0 bases to trimming and J lost 8 bases; unmatched junction nucleotides: 7. CDR3 in DNA: TGCGCCAGCAGCTTGGCCAGGACAGGTCGGGAAAAACTGTTTTTT. Translation gives CASSLARTGREKLFF.

This chain links TRBV20-1 with TRBJ2-3, with D maybe TRBD2 (6 bases). This CDR3 has 13 residues. Germline lookup yields CDR1 DFQATT and CDR2 SNEGSKA (reference sequence). Trimming took 1 base from V and 10 from J, leaving 15 bases between them. The CDR3 DNA follows: TGCAGTGCTAGAGCCTCATTGGACTACGCGCAGTATTTT. It encodes CSARASLDYAQYF.

In its sample, this clonotype was seen a few times. J is TRBJ1-3 and V is TRBV6-5; D call uncertain. The V and J ends lost 0 bases and 0 bases respectively, with 9 bases between them. CDR3 length: 16 residues. From germline, CDR1 is MNHEY and CDR2 SVGAGI. For the CDR3, the DNA is TGTGCCAGCAGTTACTCAGGGTGGAACTCTGGAAACACCATATATTTT. It translates to CASSYSGWNSGNTIYF.

This clonotype was counted a few times. This chain connects TRBV12-3 or TRBV12-4 to TRBJ1-1, with 7 bases fitting TRBD1. V lost 6 bases and J lost 4; bases outside the gene matches: 5. The CDR3 consists of 13 residues. CDR3 in DNA: TGTGCCAGCAGACCGACAGGGATCACTGAAGCTTTCTTT. It translates to CASRPTGITEAFF.

The chain employs TRBV12-3 or TRBV12-4 and TRBJ2-7; D is uncertain. The CDR3 runs to 12 residues. V gave up 5 bases and J gave up 5 bases, with 10 bases separating them. CDR3 nucleotides: TGTGCCAGCAGTAGCACAAGGGACGAGCAGTACTTC. Its translation is CASSSTRDEQYF.

This clonotype was recorded a few times. The chain combines TRBV20-1 with TRBJ2-3; 13 bases fit TRBD2. With V trimmed by 5 bases and J by 0 bases, 2 bases remained unmatched. The CDR3 covers 15 residues. Germline values: CDR1 DFQATT, CDR2 SNEGSKA (reference sequence). The CDR3 loop reads CSAPLAGGSTDTQYF. The CDR3 coding sequence is TGCAGTGCTCCACTAGCGGGGGGGAGCACAGATACGCAGTATTTT.

This clonotype was found many times. This sequence joins TRBV7-2 and TRBJ1-5; the D is unclear. Germline values: CDR1 SGHTA, CDR2 FQGNSA. CDR3 length: 13 residues. The ends were cut back, 4 bases at V and 4 bases at J, with 8 bases in the middle. Here the CDR3 reads CASSSRPNQPQHF. In nucleotides, the CDR3 is TGTGCCAGCAGCTCCCGACCGAATCAGCCCCAGCATTTT.

The sample holds many counts of this clonotype. The chain uses TRBV5-1 and TRBJ1-4; perhaps TRBD1 as D (6 bases). There are 16 residues in the CDR3. Germline CDR1 is SGHRS and CDR2 is YFSETQ. V dropped 4 bases and J dropped 6 bases, with 19 bases sitting between them. The CDR3 is CASSLYFRGDYEKLFF. As DNA, the CDR3 is TGCGCCAGCAGCCTTTATTTCAGGGGTGACTATGAAAAACTGTTTTTT.